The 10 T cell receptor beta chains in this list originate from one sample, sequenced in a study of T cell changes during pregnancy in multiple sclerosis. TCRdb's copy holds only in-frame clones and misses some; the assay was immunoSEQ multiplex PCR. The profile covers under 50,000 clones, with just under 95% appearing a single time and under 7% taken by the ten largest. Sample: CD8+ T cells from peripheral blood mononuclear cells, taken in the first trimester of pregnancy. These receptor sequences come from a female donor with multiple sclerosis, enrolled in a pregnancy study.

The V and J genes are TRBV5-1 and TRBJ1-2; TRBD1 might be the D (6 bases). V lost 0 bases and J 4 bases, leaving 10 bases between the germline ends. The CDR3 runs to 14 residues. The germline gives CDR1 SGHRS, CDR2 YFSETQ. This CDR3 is CASSLGGQTYGYTF. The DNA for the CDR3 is TGCGCCAGCAGCTTGGGGGGACAAACCTATGGCTACACCTTC.

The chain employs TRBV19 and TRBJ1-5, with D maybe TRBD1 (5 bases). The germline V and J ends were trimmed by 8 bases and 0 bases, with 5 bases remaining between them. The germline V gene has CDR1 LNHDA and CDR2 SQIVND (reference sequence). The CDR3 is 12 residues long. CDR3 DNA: TGTGCCAGTCAGGGTAGCAATCAGCCCCAGCATTTT. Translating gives CASQGSNQPQHF.

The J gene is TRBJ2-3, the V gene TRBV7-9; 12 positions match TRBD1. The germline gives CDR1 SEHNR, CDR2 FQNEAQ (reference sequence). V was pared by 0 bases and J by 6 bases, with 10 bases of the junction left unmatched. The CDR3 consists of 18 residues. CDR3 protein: CASSLAQDGTGGRDTQYF. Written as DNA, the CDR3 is TGTGCCAGCAGCTTAGCGCAAGATGGGACAGGGGGCCGGGATACGCAGTATTTT.

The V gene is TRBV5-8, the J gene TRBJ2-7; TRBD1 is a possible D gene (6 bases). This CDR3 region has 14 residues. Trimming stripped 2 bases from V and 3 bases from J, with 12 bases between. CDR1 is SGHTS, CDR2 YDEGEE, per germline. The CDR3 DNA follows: TGTGCCAGCAGCTTTGGGGACAACTTCTACGAGCAGTACTTC. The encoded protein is CASSFGDNFYEQYF. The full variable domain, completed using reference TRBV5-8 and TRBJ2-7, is EAGVTQSPTHLIKTRGQQATLRCSPISGHTSVYWYQQALGLGLQFLLWYDEGEERNRGNFPPRFSGRQFPNYSSELNVNALELEDSALYLCASSFGDNFYEQYFGPGTRLTVT.

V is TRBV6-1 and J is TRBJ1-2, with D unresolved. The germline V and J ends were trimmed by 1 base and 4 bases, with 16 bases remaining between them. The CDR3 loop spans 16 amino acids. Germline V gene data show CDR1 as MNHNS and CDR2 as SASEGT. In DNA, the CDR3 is TGTGCCAGCAGTGAAGATGGTTTGGAGGACCCCTATGGCTACACCTTC. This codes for CASSEDGLEDPYGYTF.

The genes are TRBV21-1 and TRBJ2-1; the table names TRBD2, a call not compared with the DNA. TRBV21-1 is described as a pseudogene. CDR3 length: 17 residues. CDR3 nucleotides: TGTGCCAGCAGCAATTGGAAAGGACTAGCGACGGGCAATGAGCAGTTCTTC. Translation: CASSNWKGLATGNEQFF.

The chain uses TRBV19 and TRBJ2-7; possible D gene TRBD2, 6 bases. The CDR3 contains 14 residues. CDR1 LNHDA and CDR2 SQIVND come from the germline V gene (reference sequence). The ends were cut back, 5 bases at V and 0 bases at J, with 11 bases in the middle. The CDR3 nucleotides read TGTGCCAGTAGTCTGGCCGGGAGCTCCTACGAGCAGTACTTC. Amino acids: CASSLAGSSYEQYF.

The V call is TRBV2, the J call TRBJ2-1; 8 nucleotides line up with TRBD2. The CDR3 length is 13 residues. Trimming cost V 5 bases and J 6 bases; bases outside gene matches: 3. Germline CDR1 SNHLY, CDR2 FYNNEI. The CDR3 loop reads CASSSLAGNEQFF. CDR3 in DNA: TGTGCCAGCAGTTCGCTAGCGGGCAATGAGCAGTTCTTC. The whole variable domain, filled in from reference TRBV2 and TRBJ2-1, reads EPEVTQTPSHQVTQMGQEVILRCVPISNHLYFYWYRQILGQKVEFLVSFYNNEISEKSEIFDDQFSVERPDGSNFTLKIRSTKLEDSAMYFCASSSLAGNEQFFGPGTRLTVL.

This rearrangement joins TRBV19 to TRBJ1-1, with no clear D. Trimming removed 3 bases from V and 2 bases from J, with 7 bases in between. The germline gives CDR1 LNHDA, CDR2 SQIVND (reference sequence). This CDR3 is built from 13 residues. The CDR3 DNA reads TGTGCCAGTAGTATTACCAGAAACACTGAAGCTTTCTTT. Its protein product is CASSITRNTEAFF.

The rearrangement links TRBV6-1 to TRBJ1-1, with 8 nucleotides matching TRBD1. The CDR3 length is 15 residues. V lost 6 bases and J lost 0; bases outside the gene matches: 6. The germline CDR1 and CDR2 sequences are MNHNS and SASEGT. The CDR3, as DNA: TGTGCCAGCAGCCTGACAGGGGCGATGAACACTGAAGCTTTCTTT. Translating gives CASSLTGAMNTEAFF.